Below are 23 T cell receptor beta chains sequenced from a single sample in a study of T cells in Graves' hyperthyroidism and ophthalmopathy. The investigators amplified TCR beta CDR3 regions from RNA transcripts. The HTBI primer set was used in a first-round RT-PCR of the TCR CDR3. From the multiplex PCR reads, TCRdb called clonotypes with MiXCR, one entry per CDR3 protein. The sample comprises approximately 640,000 distinct CDR3 sequences, 15% to 20% of which are singletons, and about a sixth rests with the top ten. Sequenced: blood. Receptors originate from a man in his fifties with Graves' hyperthyroidism.

The chain carries TRBV28 and TRBJ2-7, with TRBD2 as a possible D gene (7 bases). V was trimmed by 7 bases and J by 4 bases, leaving 14 bases between them. This CDR3 is 13 amino acids long. The germline CDR1 and CDR2 sequences are MDHEN and SYDVKM. As DNA, the CDR3 is TGTGCCAGCAAGTGGGGGGGGGCTTACGAGCAGTACTTC. It translates to CASKWGGAYEQYF.

This clonotype has only a few counts. This chain connects TRBV6-1 to TRBJ2-7, with 8 bases identical to TRBD1. The V gene's germline CDR1 is MNHNS and CDR2 SASEGT. V lost 5 bases and J lost 3; bases outside the gene matches: 6. The CDR3 has 14 amino acids. The CDR3 nucleotides are TGTGCCAGCAGTCGGCCGGGACAGGTCTACGAGCAGTACTTC. Translating it yields CASSRPGQVYEQYF.

V is TRBV5-1 and J is TRBJ2-1, with D possibly TRBD2 on 5 matching bases. The length of the CDR3 is 13 residues. Trimming left V 0 bases short and J 6 bases short, with 7 bases between. Germline CDR1 SGHRS, CDR2 YFSETQ. In nucleotides, the CDR3 is TGCGCCAGCAGCTTGGGGGAGTTCAATGAGCAGTTCTTC. The encoded protein is CASSLGEFNEQFF.

Many counts were recorded for this clonotype. The chain joins TRBV7-8 to TRBJ2-5; a weak D match, TRBD2 (5 bases). Germline-derived CDR1 and CDR2 are SGHVS and FQNEAQ. Trimming stripped 5 bases from V and 1 base from J, with 14 bases between. This CDR3 comprises 15 residues. The CDR3 region has the DNA TGTGCCAGCAGCCGCGGGCGGACGTCCCAAGAGACCCAGTACTTC. This sequence encodes CASSRGRTSQETQYF.

The rearrangement uses TRBV10-3 and TRBJ1-1; D not resolved. The V end was cut by 4 bases, the J end by 1 base, with 10 bases between. The CDR3 is made up of 14 amino acids. CDR1 is ENHRY, CDR2 SYGVKD, per germline. DNA for the CDR3: TGTGCCATCAGTGGAAGGAGTGGGAACACTGAAGCTTTCTTT. As protein: CAISGRSGNTEAFF.

This clonotype was detected only a few times. V gene TRBV28 combines with J gene TRBJ2-5, with D tentatively TRBD2 (5 bases). The V and J ends lost 5 bases and 4 bases respectively, with 23 bases between them. The CDR3 runs 17 residues. Germline lookup yields CDR1 MDHEN and CDR2 SYDVKM. The CDR3 sequence: CASSRPARGPGLETQYF. The CDR3 DNA reads TGTGCCAGCAGTCGTCCAGCGAGAGGGCCGGGATTAGAGACCCAGTACTTC. The variable domain in full, with the rest retrieved from reference TRBV28 and TRBJ2-5, is DVKVTQSSRYLVKRTGEKVFLECVQDMDHENMFWYRQDPGLGLRLIYFSYDVKMKEKGDIPEGYSVSREKKERFSLILESASTNQTSMYLCASSRPARGPGLETQYFGPGTRLLVL.

The V and J genes are TRBV30 and TRBJ2-7; the match to TRBD2 covers 12 bases. Germline V gene data show CDR1 as GTSNPN and CDR2 as SVGIG (reference sequence). V lost 3 bases and J lost 6; bases outside the gene matches: 6. This CDR3 is 14 amino acids long. The CDR3 bases are TGTGCCTGGAGGCTAGCGGGAGGGCTGCGCGAGCAGTACTTC. Amino acid sequence: CAWRLAGGLREQYF.

V and J are TRBV6-2 or TRBV6-3 and TRBJ2-1; D is undetermined. Trimming pared 2 bases from V and 4 bases from J, leaving 12 bases between. From germline, CDR1 is MNHEY and CDR2 SVGEGT. The CDR3 spans 15 residues. The CDR3 protein is CASSYAARGYNEQFF. As DNA, the CDR3 is TGTGCCAGCAGTTACGCGGCTAGAGGATACAATGAGCAGTTCTTC.

V gene TRBV24-1 combines with J gene TRBJ2-1; D is uncertain. The CDR3 is made up of 13 amino acids. Trimming cost V 5 bases and J 1 base, with 5 bases left between them. CDR1 and CDR2 from the germline V gene are KGHDR and SFDVKD. The CDR3 DNA is TGTGCCACCAGTGTATCTTCCTACAATGAGCAGTTCTTC. It is translated as CATSVSSYNEQFF.

This chain uses TRBV7-2 with TRBJ2-7; no clear D. Germline-derived CDR1 and CDR2 are SGHTA and FQGNSA. V lost 4 bases to trimming and J lost 0 bases, with 16 bases between them. CDR3 length equals 16 residues. The CDR3 protein is CASSSLLSRPSYEQYF. CDR3 nucleotide sequence: TGTGCCAGCAGCTCTTTACTCTCTAGGCCCTCCTACGAGCAGTACTTC.

The sample holds a few counts of this clonotype. The chain links TRBV6-1 to TRBJ2-5, with a tentative D call TRBD2 (5 bases). CDR3 size: 16 residues. Trimming removed 4 bases at V and 4 bases at J, with 19 bases between. Germline V gene sequence: CDR1 MNHNS, CDR2 SASEGT. The DNA for the CDR3 is TGTGCCAGCAGTGCCACTCCTCCTCCGGGGAGAGAGACCCAGTACTTC. Its translation is CASSATPPPGRETQYF.

The table lists this clonotype with many counts. This chain joins TRBV30 and TRBJ1-1; no firm D call. The CDR3 consists of 14 residues. The germline gives CDR1 GTSNPN, CDR2 SVGIG (reference sequence). Trimming took off 0 bases at V and 5 bases at J, with 13 bases between the two ends. CDR3 amino acids: CAWSVLGEGTEAFF. CDR3 nucleotide sequence: TGTGCCTGGAGTGTACTCGGGGAAGGGACTGAAGCTTTCTTT.

The V call is TRBV11-2, the J call TRBJ2-4, with 9 bases aligning to TRBD2. Germline values: CDR1 SGHAT, CDR2 FQNNGV. Germline trimming cut 4 bases from V and 0 bases from J; bases unmatched to any gene: 7. The CDR3 loop spans 17 amino acids. The CDR3 here is CASSSQLAGLAKNIQYF. The CDR3 DNA is TGTGCCAGCAGCTCGCAACTAGCGGGCCTAGCCAAAAACATTCAGTACTTC.

The table lists this clonotype with many counts. The V call is TRBV7-9, the J call TRBJ1-6; D is undetermined. This CDR3 has 16 amino acids. Trimming stripped 5 bases from V and 0 bases from J, with 11 bases between. The germline V gene has CDR1 SEHNR and CDR2 FQNEAQ (reference sequence). This chain's CDR3 is CASSPDLSSYNSPLHF. CDR3 coding DNA: TGTGCCAGCAGCCCGGATCTGAGCTCCTATAATTCACCCCTCCACTTT.

In its sample, this clonotype was seen many times. The V call is TRBV5-1, the J call TRBJ1-1; TRBD1 is a possible D gene (6 bases). V shed 0 bases and J shed 0 bases, with 12 bases lying between them. Germline V gene lookup returns CDR1 SGHRS and CDR2 YFSETQ. The CDR3 is 16 residues long. CDR3 residues: CASSLGPGAMNTEAFF. DNA for the CDR3: TGCGCCAGCAGCTTGGGGCCAGGGGCCATGAACACTGAAGCTTTCTTT.

In this sample, this clonotype turned up many times. V gene TRBV20-1 combines with J gene TRBJ2-2; D may be TRBD2 (5 bases). The CDR3 is 16 amino acids. The V end was cut by 3 bases, the J end by 0 bases, with 14 bases between. Germline-derived CDR1 and CDR2 are DFQATT and SNEGSKA (reference sequence). The CDR3 sequence: CSARVSNGANTGELFF. The CDR3 coding sequence is TGCAGTGCTAGGGTTTCGAACGGGGCGAACACCGGGGAGCTGTTTTTT.

This clonotype was counted many times. This chain connects TRBV30 to TRBJ1-1, with a tentative D call TRBD1 (5 bases). V lost 3 bases and J 2 bases, leaving 16 bases between the germline ends. The germline V gene encodes CDR1 GTSNPN and CDR2 SVGIG (reference sequence). There are 15 residues in the CDR3. The CDR3 nucleotides read TGTGCCTGGAGGGCCCCCAGGGTATCAAACACTGAAGCTTTCTTT. This gives the protein CAWRAPRVSNTEAFF.

J is TRBJ1-1 and V is TRBV7-9; 7 bases are a match to TRBD1. The germline V gene encodes CDR1 SEHNR and CDR2 FQNEAQ (reference sequence). The CDR3 covers 16 residues. Trimming took 5 bases from V and 5 from J; bases not matched to a gene: 14. CDR3 amino acids: CASSPSPYRGGTEAFF. CDR3 in DNA: TGTGCCAGCAGCCCAAGCCCCTACAGGGGCGGAACTGAAGCTTTCTTT. The complete variable domain, with remaining parts taken from reference TRBV7-9 and TRBJ1-1, reads DTGVSQNPRHKITKRGQNVTFRCDPISEHNRLYWYRQTLGQGPEFLTYFQNEAQLEKSRLLSDRFSAERPKGSFSTLEIQRTEQGDSAMYLCASSPSPYRGGTEAFFGQGTRLTVV.

A remark on this clonotype: A read error may be the cause here, since a much bigger clone is one base away. The chain links TRBV19 to TRBJ1-1; 10 bases map to TRBD1. J gave up 4 bases and V 6 bases, and 11 bases lay outside the gene matches. The germline V gene encodes CDR1 LNHDA and CDR2 SQIVND (reference sequence). CDR3 length: 16 residues. The CDR3 sequence is CASSRQGQGPGTEAFF. The CDR3 DNA follows: TGTGCCAGTAGCCGACAGGGACAGGGGCCTGGCACTGAAGCTTTCTTT.

This clonotype has at least ten counts. J is TRBJ2-5 and V is TRBV6-1; TRBD1 matches 8 bases. Germline V lookup: CDR1 MNHNS, CDR2 SASEGT. J lost 4 bases, V lost 5 bases, and 3 bases had no gene match. The CDR3 totals 13 residues. The CDR3 is CASSQTGVETQYF. The CDR3 DNA follows: TGTGCCAGCAGTCAGACAGGGGTAGAGACCCAGTACTTC.

The V gene is TRBV6-7, the J gene TRBJ1-1; TRBD1 agrees at 10 bases. TRBV6-7 is recorded as an ORF, its role being uncertain. This CDR3 has 18 amino acids. V trimming: 2 bases; J trimming: 2 bases; junction bases outside the gene matches: 11. CDR3 sequence reads: CASSYKDRGGPPNTEAFF. The CDR3 nucleotides read TGTGCCAGCAGTTACAAGGACAGGGGGGGACCCCCTAACACTGAAGCTTTCTTT.

This clonotype was counted between two and nine times. This chain joins TRBV3-1 and TRBJ2-2; 9 bases map to TRBD1. J gave up 5 bases and V 5 bases, and 6 bases lay outside the gene matches. CDR1 and CDR2 from the germline V gene are LGHDT and YNNKEL (reference sequence). The CDR3 consists of 15 residues. DNA of the CDR3: TGTGCCAGCAGCAATGGACAGGGGCGTACCGGGGAGCTGTTTTTT. It is translated as CASSNGQGRTGELFF.

A few counts support this clonotype. The rearrangement links TRBV7-2 to TRBJ1-1; D remains ambiguous. Germline V gene lookup returns CDR1 SGHTA and CDR2 FQGNSA. The ends were cut back, 5 bases at V and 2 bases at J, with 18 bases in the middle. CDR3 length equals 16 residues. The CDR3 loop reads CASSPHQVEVNTEAFF. The DNA for the CDR3 is TGTGCCAGCAGCCCCCACCAGGTGGAGGTTAACACTGAAGCTTTCTTT.